This T cell receptor (beta chain) was recovered during a study of Ad26.COV2.S vaccination and SARS-CoV-2 variants. Study results and caveats: While placebo recipients had lower spike-specific TCR breadth, vaccine recipients had more. From the TCR breadth and depth analyses, total T cell responses may have been underestimated.

With regard to this clone: Its antigen is unidentified.

The V gene's germline CDR1 is MNHEY and CDR2 SMNVEV (reference sequence). Trimming took 6 bases from V and 4 from J; bases not matched to a gene: 2. The CDR3 is 14 amino acids. The treatment is: approximately 18 received Ad26.COV2.S at low or high dose, single or two shots; a few received placebo; per-sample allocation not given. Each sample was drawn 63 days after the first injection (of vaccine or placebo). This Boston cohort included adults aged 18-55 years. TCRdb's copy holds only in-frame clones and misses some; the assay was immunoSEQ multiplex PCR. The table shows about half a million clones, with 80% to 90% occurring only once.

The sequenced sample was peripheral blood, obtained in a trial of Ad26.COV2.S vaccine versus placebo. This TCR was sampled from a person aged 18-60 years who received the Ad26.COV2.S COVID-19 vaccine or a placebo. This chain links TRBV27 with TRBJ2-2, with TRBD1 matching 10 bases. The CDR3 bases are TGTGCCAGCAGCGGACAGGGGGTCACCGGGGAGCTGTTTTTT. Encoded protein: CASSGQGVTGELFF.